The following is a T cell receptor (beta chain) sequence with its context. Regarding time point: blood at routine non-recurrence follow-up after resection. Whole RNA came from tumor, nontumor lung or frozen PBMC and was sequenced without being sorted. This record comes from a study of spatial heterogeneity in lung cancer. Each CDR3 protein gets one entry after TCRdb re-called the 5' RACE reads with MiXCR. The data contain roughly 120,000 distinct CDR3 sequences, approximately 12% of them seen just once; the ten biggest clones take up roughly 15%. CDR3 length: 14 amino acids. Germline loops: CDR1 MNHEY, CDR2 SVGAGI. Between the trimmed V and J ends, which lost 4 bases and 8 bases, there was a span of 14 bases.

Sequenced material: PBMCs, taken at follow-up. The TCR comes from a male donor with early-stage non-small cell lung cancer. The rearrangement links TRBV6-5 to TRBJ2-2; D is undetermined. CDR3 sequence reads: CASSWQSAAGELFF. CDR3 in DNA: TGTGCCAGCAGTTGGCAATCCGCCGCGGGGGAGCTGTTTTTT.